This note documents a single T cell receptor beta chain sequence. The antigen is not known. These data belong to a study of T cells after yellow fever vaccination. Study-level information: Preparing low-cell-number fractions relied on SMART-Seq v4 Ultra Low Input.

In making TCR cDNA, 5'RACE template switching added a universal primer site and UMIs to it. In TCRdb, the 5' RACE reads were re-called with MiXCR into one record per CDR3 protein. The sample comprises 550,000 or so distinct CDR3 sequences, roughly 21% of which are singletons, and 14% rests with the top ten. General observations from the study: Abundant bulk-population clonotypes could contaminate the FACS-sorted repertoires. The booster saw the reappearance of most primary-vaccination clones (around 96% CD4, about 90% CD8).

Trimming shortened V by 3 bases and J by 0 bases, and 9 bases separated the two germline ends. Looked up from germline, CDR1 is KGHSH and CDR2 is LQKENI. The CDR3 has 14 residues. This TCR was recovered from a man aged 25 to 40 who received the YFV17D yellow fever vaccine. This sequence joins TRBV18 and TRBJ2-7; D is ambiguous. The starting material was PBMCs, obtained 15 days after the yellow fever booster vaccination. CDR3 coding DNA: TGTGCCAGCTCACCGAGACAAAACTCCTACGAGCAGTACTTC. Translation gives CASSPRQNSYEQYF.